This T cell receptor (beta chain) was identified during a study of T cell responses to AZD1222 COVID-19 vaccine. Study details: Samples with a second dose at about 4 or about 12 weeks were pooled together.

Sequenced by immunoSEQ multiplex PCR; TCRdb stores in-frame clones only, minus some. This table holds tens of thousands of clones, under 95% found once. J lost 2 bases, V lost 0 bases, and 2 bases had no gene match. Germline V lookup: CDR1 SGHKS, CDR2 YYEKEE (reference sequence). The CDR3 consists of 16 residues. The TCR originated in an adult in good health. The chain recombines TRBV5-5 with TRBJ1-3, with 10 nucleotides matching TRBD1. The specimen comprised peripheral blood, sampled on day 0 of AZD1222 vaccination. CDR3 residues: CASSLGGTGAGNTIYF. As DNA, the CDR3 is TGTGCCAGCAGCTTGGGCGGGACAGGGGCTGGAAACACCATATATTTT.